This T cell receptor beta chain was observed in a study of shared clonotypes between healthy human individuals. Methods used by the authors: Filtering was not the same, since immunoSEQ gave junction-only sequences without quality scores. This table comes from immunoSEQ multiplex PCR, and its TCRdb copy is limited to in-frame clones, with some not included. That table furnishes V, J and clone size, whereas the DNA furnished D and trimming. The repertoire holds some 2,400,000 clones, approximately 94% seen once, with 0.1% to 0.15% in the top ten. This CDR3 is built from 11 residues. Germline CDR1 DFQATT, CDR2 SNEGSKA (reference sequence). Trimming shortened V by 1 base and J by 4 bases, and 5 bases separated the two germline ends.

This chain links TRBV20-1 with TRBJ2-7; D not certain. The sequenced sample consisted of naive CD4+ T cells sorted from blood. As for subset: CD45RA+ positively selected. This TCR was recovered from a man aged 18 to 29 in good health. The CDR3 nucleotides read TGCAGTGCTAGAGTGGAATACGAGCAGTACTTC. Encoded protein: CSARVEYEQYF.